This T cell receptor beta chain was identified during a study of identical twins (TCRdb year 2016). At the level of the whole study: To test whether fetal clonotypes persist, the study used deep sequencing on TCR alpha and beta repertoires from monozygotic twins, unrelated adults of various ages, and cord blood. Replicate twin experiments were performed at different times using different library preparation protocols to rule out contamination. What the authors observed across the whole study: The excess sharing between twins in beta out-of-frame sequences was weaker because fewer shared sequences reduced the signal-to-noise ratio. Recombination models systematically underestimated out-of-frame TCR alpha sharing in monozygotic twins but agreed with sharing between unrelated individuals. Fewer insertions were carried by abundant cord blood beta clonotypes, a similar but weaker trend appeared in young adult naive repertoires, and no such trend appeared in memory repertoires. Zero-insertion analyses could be partly confounded by invariant T cells such as MAIT and iNKT, though diverse VJ usage argued against such confounding for most clonotypes. Because the same donors could not be followed over many years, the conclusions depended on cross-sectional statistical analysis. Compared with coincidental sharing between unrelated individuals, an excess of low generation-probability sequences was observed among out-of-frame TCR alpha sequences shared between twins.

V ends up 7 bases short and J 8 bases short, with an unmatched junction base count of 23. The CDR3 holds 19 amino acids from the cysteine to the phenylalanine. Just the 57-base CDR3 DNA is kept, in frame starting at base 1. Looking up the germline V gene (reference sequence) yields CDR1 LNHDA and CDR2 SQIVND. All donors were healthy Caucasians. The twin cohort comprised three pairs of female monozygotic twins, all aged roughly 18 to 30 years. Positive isolation kits from Invitrogen were used to isolate CD4+ and CD8+ T cell populations. Library preparation used 5' RACE. The sample was run on an Illumina HiSeq 2000. Template switching added a universal primer binding site, and the final cDNA carried a unique molecular identifier that allowed TCR cDNA molecules to be counted accurately. Specific primers in the conserved constant-segment region were used to synthesize first-strand cDNA for the TCR alpha and beta chains. Each cDNA library was double barcoded, with a SMART-Mk sample barcode plus Illumina barcodes, to control for contamination. TruSeq adapter sequences along with Illumina sample barcodes were introduced in two successive PCR steps. The Illumina HiSeq platform was used with custom primers to sequence TCR alpha and beta cDNA libraries. The study's own analysis went as follows. MiGEC processed the raw reads to extract unique molecular identifiers, while MiXCR was used to determine the CDR3 positions. Recombination models were inferred per individual with the repgenHMM and IGoR tools using an EM algorithm. The analysis of shared clonotypes was done with the tcR package in R, with sharing normalized by the product of cloneset sizes. To study raw recombination free of thymic and clonal selection effects, out-of-frame nonproductive sequences were analyzed. The raw public reads went through TCRdb reprocessing: fastp at Q25, MiXCR clone calling, in-frame beta chains kept. Rows merge per CDR3 protein into single entries with the most common DNA and genes. TCRdb, not the original authors, processed these V and J calls. For this sample there are about 190,000 distinct CDR3 sequences; 15% to 20% appear just once. The ten largest clones capture 35% to 50% of the sample.

As regards this clonotype: The antigen this receptor binds is unknown. Nothing much larger sits one base from this clone, and base qualities are not available.

The same data also went into a second study, on T cells expressing NK-cell markers. The second paper further reports: TCR beta-chain repertoires were profiled in sorted CD3+CD56+NKG2C+, CD3+CD56+NKG2C- and CD3+CD56-NKG2C+ T-cell subsets from roughly eight donors. Among the eight sequenced donors, only one was HCMV-seronegative, while the other seven were HCMV-seropositive. In several experiments an anti-gammadeltaTCR antibody was added to restrict sorting to alphabetaTCR-expressing T cells. In several donors, the dominant CD3+CD56+NKG2C+ clonotypes were found to rank among the top 10 CD8+ clonotypes and to make up roughly 1.0-8% of CD8+ T cells. Those dominant clonotypes were again the most abundant among CD3+CD56-NKG2C+ cells in a few donors, at roughly 28.3-60.1%. It remained unclear whether the expanded NKG2C-expressing T cell clones were specific for HCMV antigens. Randomly selected healthy volunteers, three men and five women, were used as the eight sequenced donors. HCMV-specific IgG was detected in serum with a commercial ELISA kit to determine HCMV serostatus. MIGEC was used to demultiplex reads and group reads by UMI, and MiTCR was used to assemble and quantify clonotypes. To remove erroneous sequences, TCR cDNA sequences were retained only when supported by two or more reads. The tcR package was used for downstream repertoire analysis, and clonotypes were matched across fractions by CDR3 nucleotide sequence plus V segment. Antigen specificity was annotated against VDJdb with VDJmatch, allowing one amino acid substitution in CDR3.

Sequenced input: CD8+ T cells sorted from blood. This receptor chain uses TRBV19 and TRBJ2-1; 10 middle bases align to TRBD1. The receptor was derived from a woman aged 18-29 years in good health. The CDR3 region: CASTHWEPGQGNAIDEQFF. DNA sequence: TGTGCCAGTACCCACTGGGAACCGGGACAGGGGAATGCAATCGATGAGCAGTTCTTC.